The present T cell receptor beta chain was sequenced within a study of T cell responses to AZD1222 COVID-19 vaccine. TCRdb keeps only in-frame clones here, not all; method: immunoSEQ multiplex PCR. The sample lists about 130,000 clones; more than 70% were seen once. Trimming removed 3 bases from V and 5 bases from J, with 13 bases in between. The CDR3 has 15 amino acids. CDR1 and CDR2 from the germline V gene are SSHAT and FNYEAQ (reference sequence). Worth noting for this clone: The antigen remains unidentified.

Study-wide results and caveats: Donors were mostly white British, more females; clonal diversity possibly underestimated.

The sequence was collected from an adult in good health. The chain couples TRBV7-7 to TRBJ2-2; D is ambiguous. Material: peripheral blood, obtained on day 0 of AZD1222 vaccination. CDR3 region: CASSFGPEGTGELFF. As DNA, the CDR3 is TGTGCCAGCAGCTTTGGGCCCGAAGGGACCGGGGAGCTGTTTTTT.